One and the same sample provided the 27 T cell receptor beta chains below, sequenced in a study of blood T cell repertoires in COVID-19. TCRdb's copy holds only in-frame clones and misses some; the assay was immunoSEQ multiplex PCR. Here the sample spans about 200,000 clones, approximately 82% being singletons. Sequenced input: peripheral blood. The receptors were gathered from a human donor with acute or convalescent COVID-19. The donor label of this sample is uncertain.

In the case of this clone: This sample includes further DNA sequences coding for the same CDR3. This sequence joins TRBV7-2 and TRBJ2-7, with unresolved D. CDR3 length equals 12 residues. Germline V lookup: CDR1 SGHTA, CDR2 FQGNSA. The V and J ends lost 5 bases and 3 bases respectively, with 8 bases between them. The CDR3 is CASSLSRYEQYF. The CDR3 region has the DNA TGTGCCAGCAGCCTATCTCGCTACGAGCAGTACTTC.

The genes are TRBV10-3 and TRBJ1-5; 8 nucleotides align to TRBD1. Unmatched junction bases numbered 7, after V lost 2 bases and J lost 4 bases. The CDR3 is 16 amino acids. The germline V gene has CDR1 ENHRY and CDR2 SYGVKD. The CDR3 sequence: CAISEQGAEMNQPQHF. CDR3 nucleotide sequence: TGTGCCATCAGTGAGCAGGGGGCGGAGATGAATCAGCCCCAGCATTTT.

In this sample, this clone turned up once. The chain employs TRBV7-8 and TRBJ1-2, with TRBD1 identical over 10 bases. The V gene end was trimmed by 0 bases and the J gene end by 4 bases; junction bases not matched to a gene: 11. CDR3 length: 18 amino acids. Germline V CDR1 and CDR2: SGHVS, FQNEAQ. In nucleotides, the CDR3 is TGTGCCAGCAGCTTAGCGTGGGGACAGGGGACGGGGAGCTATGGCTACACCTTC. Residues: CASSLAWGQGTGSYGYTF.

This clone came up a few times. The genes are TRBV5-1 and TRBJ2-2; 9 nucleotides align to TRBD1. There are 16 residues in the CDR3. From germline, CDR1 is SGHRS and CDR2 YFSETQ. V trimming: 1 base; J trimming: 4 bases; junction bases outside the gene matches: 5. Here the CDR3 reads CASSLFGTGSTGELFF. The DNA of the CDR3 is TGCGCCAGCAGCTTGTTCGGGACAGGGAGCACCGGGGAGCTGTTTTTT.

The chain employs TRBV24-1 and TRBJ1-3, with TRBD1 matching 7 bases. The CDR3 runs to 13 residues. Germline CDR1 and CDR2: KGHDR and SFDVKD. The V and J ends lost 9 bases and 4 bases, in that order; junction bases with no gene match: 5. CDR3 region: CATAGTDGNTIYF. The CDR3 nucleotides are TGTGCCACCGCCGGGACAGACGGAAACACCATATATTTT.

V and J are TRBV28 and TRBJ1-1; a weak D match, TRBD1 (6 bases). The CDR3 has 16 residues. Trimming cost V 5 bases and J 8 bases, with 24 bases left between them. CDR1 is MDHEN, CDR2 SYDVKM, per germline. The CDR3 DNA follows: TGTGCCAGCAGTAACCGGGACAAGGGCCCTGGTGGGGAAGCTTTCTTT. It encodes CASSNRDKGPGGEAFF. Combining the CDR3 with reference TRBV28 and TRBJ1-1 gives the whole variable domain DVKVTQSSRYLVKRTGEKVFLECVQDMDHENMFWYRQDPGLGLRLIYFSYDVKMKEKGDIPEGYSVSREKKERFSLILESASTNQTSMYLCASSNRDKGPGGEAFFGQGTRLTVV.

This clone has a single count. The CDR3 loop is CASSSPSGSQDTQYF. CDR3 coding DNA: TGTGCCAGCAGCTCACCTAGCGGGAGTCAAGATACGCAGTATTTT. The chain combines TRBV7-9 with TRBJ2-3, with TRBD2 identical over 10 bases. V trimming: 4 bases; J trimming: 5 bases; junction bases outside the gene matches: 6. CDR1 is SEHNR and CDR2 is FQNEAQ in the germline V gene (reference sequence). The CDR3 sequence is 15 residues long.

This rearrangement joins TRBV6-5 to TRBJ2-7, with 8 bases fitting TRBD1. V trimming: 2 bases; J trimming: 3 bases; junction bases outside the gene matches: 9. The CDR3 is 16 residues long. Germline lookup yields CDR1 MNHEY and CDR2 SVGAGI. CDR3 in DNA: TGTGCCAGCAGTTACAATGCGGGACAGGCCCTCTACGAGCAGTACTTC. It yields the protein CASSYNAGQALYEQYF.

This rearrangement joins TRBV6-6 to TRBJ1-5; D ambiguous. Germline CDR1 and CDR2: MNHNY and SVGAGI (reference sequence). This CDR3 region has 14 residues. The V end was cut by 0 bases, the J end by 5 bases, with 8 bases between. For the CDR3, the DNA is TGTGCCAGCAGTTACTCGACGGGAGATCAGCCCCAGCATTTT. It yields the protein CASSYSTGDQPQHF.

The table lists this clone with a few counts. The gene calls are TRBV28 and TRBJ1-2; no definite D call. Germline assignment: CDR1 MDHEN and CDR2 SYDVKM. Trimming removed 5 bases at V and 2 bases at J, with 15 bases between. This CDR3 contains 15 residues. The CDR3 coding sequence is TGTGCCAGCAGTCCCGAGGCGGCCCTAAACTATGGCTACACCTTC. This codes for CASSPEAALNYGYTF.

The chain recombines TRBV7-9 with TRBJ2-7; tentative D call: TRBD2 (6 bases). CDR3 length: 13 amino acids. Trimming shortened V by 5 bases and J by 1 base, and 9 bases separated the two germline ends. The V gene's germline CDR1 is SEHNR and CDR2 FQNEAQ (reference sequence). DNA of the CDR3: TGTGCCAGCAGCCGAGCGGGTTCCTACGAGCAGTACTTC. It specifies CASSRAGSYEQYF.

The rearrangement uses TRBV10-3 and TRBJ1-2; 12 bases agree with TRBD1. V trimming: 6 bases; J trimming: 7 bases; junction bases outside the gene matches: 9. The CDR3 spans 15 residues. In germline, CDR1 is ENHRY, CDR2 SYGVKD. DNA for the CDR3: TGTGCCATCAGCCCACCCGGGACAGGGGGCCGTGGCTACACCTTC. Amino acid sequence: CAISPPGTGGRGYTF.

This clone is a singleton in its sample. The chain combines TRBV7-9 with TRBJ2-3; 15 bases agree with TRBD2. The germline CDR1 and CDR2 sequences are SEHNR and FQNEAQ (reference sequence). The CDR3 covers 19 residues. Trimming at V came to 5 bases and at J to 1 base, leaving 10 bases not matched to a gene. CDR3 nucleotide sequence: TGTGCCAGCAGCCCCGGGGGACTAGCGGGAGGCGGTGGCACAGATACGCAGTATTTT. Translating it yields CASSPGGLAGGGGTDTQYF.

The chain has TRBV30 and TRBJ2-7, with a weak D call TRBD1 (6 bases). Trimming took 4 bases from V and 2 from J, leaving 6 bases between them. Germline CDR1 and CDR2: GTSNPN and SVGIG (reference sequence). The CDR3 consists of 11 residues. This chain's CDR3 is CAWTGAYEQYF. CDR3 bases: TGTGCCTGGACAGGGGCCTACGAGCAGTACTTC.

This clone was seen only a few times. V is TRBV6-1 and J is TRBJ1-2; 9 nucleotides match TRBD1. Germline CDR1 and CDR2: MNHNS and SASEGT. The J segment lost 6 bases and the V segment lost 2 bases, leaving 10 bases of the junction unmatched. This CDR3 has 16 amino acids. In DNA form, the CDR3 reads TGTGCCAGCAGTGAACCCGGGACAGGGACGTTCCATGGCTACACCTTC. Translation gives CASSEPGTGTFHGYTF.

The chain links TRBV12-3 or TRBV12-4 to TRBJ2-5, with D possibly TRBD1 on 6 matching bases. The CDR3 is 13 residues long. V was trimmed by 6 bases and J by 4 bases, leaving 12 bases between them. The CDR3 region has the DNA TGTGCCAGCAGGAGGGGGAATTTAGAGACCCAGTACTTC. This gives the protein CASRRGNLETQYF.

The chain combines TRBV6-5 with TRBJ1-5; the match to TRBD1 covers 8 bases. The CDR3 spans 15 residues. CDR1 and CDR2 from the germline V gene are MNHEY and SVGAGI. J lost 2 bases, V lost 6 bases, and 6 bases had no gene match. The CDR3 is CASRLDRGRNQPQHF. The CDR3 nucleotides read TGTGCCAGCAGGCTTGACAGGGGACGCAATCAGCCCCAGCATTTT.

The V call is TRBV7-2, the J call TRBJ2-1; 7 nucleotides align to TRBD1. This CDR3 is 15 amino acids long. The germline V gene has CDR1 SGHTA and CDR2 FQGNSA. The V and J ends lost 1 base and 4 bases, in that order; junction bases with no gene match: 4. CDR3 nucleotide sequence: TGTGCCAGCAGCTTAGTAGGGGGCATTTACAATGAGCAGTTCTTC. Its translation: CASSLVGGIYNEQFF. Looking up the rest from reference TRBV7-2 and TRBJ2-1 gives the full variable domain: GAGVSQSPSNKVTEKGKDVELRCDPISGHTALYWYRQSLGQGLEFLIYFQGNSAPDKSGLPSDRFSAERTGGSVSTLTIQRTQQEDSAVYLCASSLVGGIYNEQFFGPGTRLTVL.

This clone was observed a handful of times. The gene calls are TRBV20-1 and TRBJ2-7; TRBD2 might be the D (6 bases). The CDR3 has 11 amino acids. Trimming removed 8 bases from V and 6 bases from J, with 14 bases in between. CDR1 DFQATT and CDR2 SNEGSKA come from the germline V gene (reference sequence). The CDR3 spells CSLPGTFEQYF. CDR3 coding DNA: TGCAGTCTCCCTGGGACTTTCGAGCAGTACTTC.

This clone has just one count. The chain carries TRBV19 and TRBJ2-7; the D is unclear. The V and J ends lost 4 bases and 1 base respectively, with 8 bases between them. Per germline, CDR1 LNHDA and CDR2 SQIVND (reference sequence). The CDR3 has 13 residues. The CDR3 sequence: CASSRVFSYEQYF. CDR3 bases: TGTGCCAGTAGTAGAGTCTTTTCCTACGAGCAGTACTTC.

This clone was detected only a few times. CDR3 bases: TGTGCCAGCAGCCCTGCAGGGAGGGGCACTGAAGCTTTCTTT. It codes for CASSPAGRGTEAFF. The chain employs TRBV28 and TRBJ1-1, with a possible D match to TRBD1 (5 bases). Deletions cut 6 bases from V and 4 bases from J, with 15 bases between. Germline loops: CDR1 MDHEN, CDR2 SYDVKM. This CDR3 comprises 14 residues.

The CDR3 region is CASSSRRPDTQYF. In DNA form, the CDR3 reads TGTGCCAGCAGCTCCAGGCGCCCAGATACGCAGTATTTT. The chain combines TRBV7-2 with TRBJ2-3; D unclear. This CDR3 has 13 residues. The germline V gene has CDR1 SGHTA and CDR2 FQGNSA. The ends were cut back, 4 bases at V and 4 bases at J, with 9 bases in the middle. The complete variable domain, with remaining parts taken from reference TRBV7-2 and TRBJ2-3, reads GAGVSQSPSNKVTEKGKDVELRCDPISGHTALYWYRQSLGQGLEFLIYFQGNSAPDKSGLPSDRFSAERTGGSVSTLTIQRTQQEDSAVYLCASSSRRPDTQYFGPGTRLTVL.

V gene TRBV6-5 combines with J gene TRBJ2-7; a possible D gene is TRBD1 (5 bases). V was clipped by 8 bases and J by 2 bases, with 10 bases between them. The CDR3 has 12 residues. CDR1 is MNHEY, CDR2 SVGAGI, per germline. CDR3 bases: TGTGCCAGCGGGGTAGGGGCCTACGAGCAGTACTTC. It translates to CASGVGAYEQYF.

The chain joins TRBV14 to TRBJ1-2, with a possible D match to TRBD1 (5 bases). V shed 4 bases and J shed 6 bases, with 15 bases lying between them. This CDR3 has 14 amino acids. CDR1 SGHDN and CDR2 FVKESK come from the germline V gene. CDR3 region: CASSLEISGDGYTF. The CDR3 bases are TGTGCCAGCAGCCTTGAAATTTCGGGGGATGGCTACACCTTC.

This clone was observed a single time. The chain combines TRBV12-5 with TRBJ2-1; D is uncertain. The CDR3 is made up of 12 amino acids. V was cut by 6 bases and J by 9 bases, with 12 bases left in between. Germline V CDR1 and CDR2: LGHNT, FRNRAP. CDR3 region: CASGLPGGEQFF. The CDR3 bases are TGTGCTAGTGGGTTGCCCGGCGGTGAGCAGTTCTTC.

The V call is TRBV30, the J call TRBJ2-5; TRBD1 is a possible D gene (5 bases). This CDR3 is built from 12 residues. V lost 4 bases, J lost 4 bases, and 10 bases lay in between. The V gene's germline CDR1 is GTSNPN and CDR2 SVGIG (reference sequence). Here the CDR3 reads CAWKGFGETQYF. The CDR3 DNA reads as TGTGCCTGGAAGGGGTTTGGAGAGACCCAGTACTTC.

This chain links TRBV4-1 with TRBJ2-7; TRBD2 might be the D (6 bases). The ends were cut back, 3 bases at V and 0 bases at J, with 18 bases in the middle. The germline CDR1 and CDR2 sequences are MGHRA and YSYEKL. The CDR3 contains 17 residues. CDR3 in amino acids: CASSQLRDSSASYEQYF. The CDR3 DNA follows: TGCGCCAGCAGCCAGTTACGGGACTCTAGCGCCTCCTACGAGCAGTACTTC.